This entry features one T cell receptor (beta chain) sequence. Ten or more counts support this clonotype. It has no known antigen specificity. Base qualities are not recorded, but no much larger clone differs from it by a single base. This sample was included in a study of molecular identifiers for immune sequencing clone quantification (dated by TCRdb to the late 2010s). With regard to the full study: For a replicate experiment, RNA from roughly 18,000 or 92,000 naive CD8 T cells was divided into five aliquots, of which four were sequenced. The study was a methods study using CD8 T cells to benchmark molecular-identifier clustering-based TCR repertoire sequencing (MIDCIRS) and TCR RNA copy counting. The investigation overall reported the following: Highly expanded clone sizes could be underestimated if identical TCR molecules share a barcode. The naive libraries included spiked-in Jurkat TCR RNA (10 copies' worth), and this Jurkat TCR RNA is not part of the donor repertoire. In CMV-specific effector cells, clones with more than 20 RNA copies contained over 99% of molecules, whereas in naive cells such clones contained under 1% of molecules. When barcode sub-clustering was not used, chimeric consensus sequences inflated TCR diversity, with chimeras reaching as high as 47%. Spiked-in Jurkat TCR RNA equivalent to a single cell was reported to be detectable even among 750,000 to 1,000,000 naive CD8 T cells. About 2.9 recovered TCR RNA copies per cell were obtained by modeling, versus about 10 by digital PCR, implying a capture efficiency of about 30%.

Via the germline V gene (reference sequence), CDR1 is SEHNR and CDR2 FQNEAQ. The CDR3 goes from the cysteine to the phenylalanine over 13 residues. Kept here is only the CDR3 DNA, which spans 39 bases and is read in frame from base 1. V is reduced by 8 bases and J by 0 bases, leaving a spacing of 11 bases between them. The library was generated by PCR. TCRdb lists the instrument as Illumina HiSeq 4000. Bulk TCR libraries were prepared as previously described, using TCR primers listed in Table S5. The Qiagen AllPrep DNA/RNA kit was used to purify total RNA. Before analysis, reads from multiple sequencing runs of one library were combined. On the authors' methods: Reads were retained only if their TCR constant sequence matched exactly, and those retained reads were trimmed to 150 nt and grouped according to their 12-nt molecular barcodes. Within each barcode group, reads were sub-clustered at a 15% Levenshtein threshold, and quality-weighted consensus sequences were built per RNA molecule. Non-functional sequences were removed, as were lower-count sequences one edit away from another. Barcode sub-clusters with fewer than 20% of the maximum read count were removed, based on fitting two negative binomial distributions. TCRdb reran the public reads through fastp at Q25 and MiXCR, keeping productive beta chains. Each entry merges the rows of one CDR3 protein and shows their most common DNA and genes. These V and J calls are TCRdb output, not the study's own analysis. The sample has some 650,000 distinct CDR3 sequences on record, just under 20% of them singletons. The top ten constitute under 0.95% of the sample.

Libraries of naive CD8 T cells were built from 20,000 to 1,000,000 sorted cells, with 10%, 30% or 50% of the purified RNA used. Naive CD8 T cells, defined as CD8+CD4-CCR7+CD45RA+, were FACS-sorted into RLT Plus buffer on a BD FACSAria II. Detection sensitivity was tested by spiking Jurkat RNA equal to some 11 TCR copies' worth into samples containing about 18,000-1,000,000 naive CD8 T cells. CD8 T cells were enriched with RosetteSep CD8+ T Cell Enrichment Cocktail and Ficoll-Paque, followed by ACK red cell lysis. The clonotype originates from a human donor in good health. Some libraries in this study had Jurkat cell RNA spiked in. The rearrangement combines TRBV7-9 with TRBJ2-7, and perhaps TRBD2 as D gene, on 6 matching bases. The sequenced sample was naive CD8+ T cells from blood, with Jurkat cell RNA spiked in. This specimen's cell subset or site label, per the study, means: FACS-sorted CD8+CD4-CCR7+CD45RA+ naive T cells. The CDR3 amino acid sequence is: CASVGGSSYEQYF. DNA sequence: TGTGCCAGCGTGGGGGGAAGCTCCTACGAGCAGTACTTC.